These T cell receptor beta chains were read from a single sample in a study of control samples from healthy donors and cancer patients. Sequencing was performed with immunoSEQ multiplex PCR; in TCRdb, only in-frame clones are kept and a portion is missing. The sample has approximately 150,000 clones; roughly 95% are singletons. Sample: blood. These receptors were taken from a woman aged 25 to 39 in good health. The CDR3 runs from the conserved cysteine through the conserved F or W. Fields, in order: V gene, clone size, J gene, D gene, CDR3 protein, CDR3 DNA. D genes are given only for firm matches. Clone sizes are given selectively: once, few, many, or a class where the clone is expanded.

>TRBV10-3|NA|TRBJ1-2|NA
CAISDSGQRPYGYTF
TGTGCCATCAGTGATTCTGGGCAGAGACCCTATGGCTACACCTTC
>TRBV5-1|NA|TRBJ2-7|NA
CASSLEGAYEQYF
TGCGCCAGCAGCTTGGAGGGAGCCTACGAGCAGTACTTC
>TRBV5-1|NA|TRBJ2-7|NA
CASSASPGAYEQYF
TGCGCCAGCAGCGCCTCCCCAGGGGCCTACGAGCAGTACTTC
>TRBV25-1|NA|TRBJ1-5|NA
CASSEQGQPQHF
TGTGCCAGCAGTGAACAGGGTCAGCCCCAGCATTTT
>TRBV12-3/TRBV12-4|NA|TRBJ2-7|NA
CASSVTYEQYF
TGTGCCAGCAGCGTCACCTACGAGCAGTACTTC
>TRBV28|NA|TRBJ1-1|TRBD1
CASPPGTGMNTEAFF
TGTGCCAGCCCCCCCGGGACAGGAATGAACACTGAAGCTTTCTTT
>TRBV5-4|NA|TRBJ1-1|NA
CASTRGRTTEAFF
TGTGCCAGCACCAGGGGTAGGACCACTGAAGCTTTCTTT
>TRBV6-2/TRBV6-3|NA|TRBJ1-1|NA
CASSYGGGLGTEAFF
TGTGCCAGCAGTTACGGGGGGGGTTTGGGCACTGAAGCTTTCTTT
>TRBV14|NA|TRBJ1-1|NA
CASSQRTANTEAFF
TGTGCCAGCAGCCAGCGGACAGCGAACACTGAAGCTTTCTTT
>TRBV15|NA|TRBJ2-7|TRBD2
CATSTQAGGPEEQYF
TGTGCCACCAGCACACAAGCGGGAGGGCCGGAGGAGCAGTACTTC
>TRBV30|NA|TRBJ2-5|NA
CAWSVMGGTQYF
TGTGCCTGGAGTGTTATGGGAGGGACCCAGTACTTC
>TRBV28|NA|TRBJ1-5|NA
CASSLRSQPQHF
TGTGCCAGCAGTTTAAGGTCTCAGCCCCAGCATTTT
>TRBV25-1|NA|TRBJ1-4|NA
CASSGATNEKLFF
TGTGCCAGCAGTGGGGCAACTAATGAAAAACTGTTTTTT
>TRBV9|NA|TRBJ1-5|TRBD1
CASSVGQGVGQPQHF
TGTGCCAGCAGCGTTGGACAGGGGGTAGGTCAGCCCCAGCATTTT
>TRBV4-1|NA|TRBJ1-3|NA
CASSQQQGGGNTIYF
TGCGCCAGCAGCCAACAACAGGGTGGTGGAAACACCATATATTTT
>TRBV19|NA|TRBJ1-5|NA
CASSMRSSWQPQHF
TGTGCCAGTAGTATGCGTAGCTCCTGGCAGCCCCAGCATTTT
>TRBV11-2|NA|TRBJ2-7|NA
CASRPTGAYEQYF
TGTGCCAGCAGGCCGACAGGTGCCTACGAGCAGTACTTC
>TRBV3-1/TRBV3-2|NA|TRBJ1-2|NA
CASSQDPWQGYGYTF
TGTGCCAGCAGCCAAGATCCCTGGCAGGGGTACGGCTACACCTTC
>TRBV28|NA|TRBJ2-1|TRBD2
CASSLAGTLSSYNEQFF
TGTGCCAGCAGCCTAGCGGGGACCTTATCCTCCTACAATGAGCAGTTCTTC
>TRBV2|NA|TRBJ1-3|NA
CASRVGNTIYF
TGTGCCAGCCGAGTTGGAAACACCATATATTTT
>TRBV19|NA|TRBJ2-7|NA
CASSIDFKTSQYF
TGTGCCAGTAGTATAGATTTCAAGACTTCGCAGTACTTC
>TRBV11-3|NA|TRBJ2-1|TRBD2
CASSLTGTSGYNEQFF
TGTGCCAGCAGCTTAACCGGGACTAGCGGCTACAATGAGCAGTTCTTC
>TRBV5-1|NA|TRBJ2-1|NA
CASSPAGGRYNEQFF
TGCGCCAGCAGCCCAGCCGGGGGGCGGTACAATGAGCAGTTCTTC
>TRBV30|few|TRBJ1-5|TRBD1
CAWSGGGWGNQPQHF
TGTGCCTGGAGTGGAGGGGGCTGGGGCAATCAGCCCCAGCATTTT
>TRBV28|once|TRBJ2-5|TRBD2
CASSNGLAGAGETQYF
TGTGCCAGCAGTAATGGACTAGCGGGAGCGGGAGAGACCCAGTACTTC
>TRBV27|NA|TRBJ1-1|TRBD1
CASSFRTGSTEAFF
TGTGCCAGCAGTTTTAGGACAGGGTCGACTGAAGCTTTCTTT
>TRBV27|NA|TRBJ2-1|NA
CASSYRGTYNEQFF
TGTGCCAGCAGTTACCGGGGAACCTACAATGAGCAGTTCTTC
>TRBV5-1|NA|TRBJ1-6|TRBD1
CASSLVSGTASPLHF
TGCGCCAGCAGCTTGGTTTCCGGGACAGCTTCACCCCTCCACTTT
>TRBV28|NA|TRBJ2-7|NA
CASSQQGIPYEQYF
TGTGCCAGCAGTCAGCAGGGAATCCCCTACGAGCAGTACTTC